Each of the 27 T cell receptor beta chains below was sequenced from the same sample in a study of T cell responses to AZD1222 COVID-19 vaccine. Measured with immunoSEQ multiplex PCR; TCRdb has only the in-frame clones, and not every one. Here the sample spans over 120,000 clones, approximately 89% being singletons. Sample: peripheral blood, taken 28 days after the second AZD1222 dose. Receptor source: an adult who received the AZD1222 COVID-19 vaccine.

This clone was seen just once. The chain recombines TRBV4-3 with TRBJ2-1; unclear D gene. Germline V gene lookup returns CDR1 LGHNA and CDR2 YSLEER. The CDR3 covers 15 residues. With 2 bases removed from V and 3 bases from J, the gap between germline ends came to 11 bases. This CDR3 reads CASSQINRIYNEQFF. The CDR3 region has the DNA TGCGCCAGCAGCCAAATAAACCGAATCTACAATGAGCAGTTCTTC.

Concerning this clone: Other DNA sequences in the same sample also yield this CDR3. The chain carries TRBV7-2 and TRBJ2-3; D remains unclear. The V gene lost 1 base and the J gene lost 6 bases, with 8 bases spanning the gap. CDR3 length equals 13 residues. Germline CDR1 reads SGHTA; CDR2 reads FQGNSA. CDR3 bases: TGTGCCAGCAGCTTAGTTTTGGCGGATACGCAGTATTTT. It encodes CASSLVLADTQYF.

The V gene is TRBV27, the J gene TRBJ2-3; D is unclear. The CDR3 is 14 amino acids. Germline CDR1 and CDR2: MNHEY and SMNVEV (reference sequence). Trimming shortened V by 0 bases and J by 4 bases, and 8 bases separated the two germline ends. The CDR3 nucleotides are TGTGCCAGCAGTTTATCTTTGGGCGCAGATACGCAGTATTTT. Residues: CASSLSLGADTQYF.

This chain uses TRBV7-8 with TRBJ1-1; TRBD1 might be the D (5 bases). Germline V gene sequence: CDR1 SGHVS, CDR2 FQNEAQ. The V gene lost 7 bases and the J gene lost 4 bases, with 16 bases spanning the gap. The CDR3 is made up of 14 amino acids. CDR3 residues: CASTAQGSGTEAFF. The CDR3 bases are TGTGCCAGCACCGCGCAGGGTTCGGGCACTGAAGCTTTCTTT.

About this clone itself: The junction does not match germline at one end; this may be a read error. This sequence joins TRBV5-1 and TRBJ1-1; possibly TRBD1 for D (5 bases). CDR3 length equals 14 residues. Germline V gene lookup returns CDR1 SGHRS and CDR2 YFSETQ. Here the CDR3 reads CASSSTGEGTETFF. In DNA, the CDR3 is TGCGCCAGCAGCTCCACGGGGGAGGGCACTGAAACTTTCTTT.

The chain carries TRBV3-1 (or the pseudogene TRBV3-2) and TRBJ2-2; D is ambiguous. The CDR3 spans 11 residues. Trimming pared 5 bases from V and 3 bases from J, leaving 1 base between. The germline CDR1 and CDR2 sequences are LGHDT and YNNKEL (reference sequence). DNA of the CDR3: TGTGCCAGCAGCTACACCGGGGAGCTGTTTTTT. It specifies CASSYTGELFF.

The genes are TRBV7-6 and TRBJ2-7, with D unresolved. V shed 1 base and J shed 6 bases, with 10 bases lying between them. This CDR3 comprises 13 residues. Per germline, CDR1 SGHVS and CDR2 FNYEAQ. Here the CDR3 DNA reads TGTGCCAGCAGCTTAGGGCCGGCTTCCGAGCAGTACTTC. Translated, it gives CASSLGPASEQYF.

V gene TRBV5-8 combines with J gene TRBJ1-1, with a tentative D call TRBD1 (5 bases). Germline lookup yields CDR1 SGHTS and CDR2 YDEGEE. Trimming stripped 4 bases from V and 1 base from J, with 17 bases between. This CDR3 comprises 16 residues. The CDR3 DNA reads TGTGCCAGCAGCCCCCGGACGAGGACAAAGAACACTGAAGCTTTCTTT. The encoded protein is CASSPRTRTKNTEAFF.

This chain connects TRBV6-2 or TRBV6-3 to TRBJ2-7, with D perhaps given as TRBD1 or TRBD2 (6 bases each). Deletions cut 4 bases from V and 5 bases from J, with 18 bases between. This CDR3 region has 15 residues. Germline V gene lookup returns CDR1 MNHEY and CDR2 SVGEGT. CDR3 nucleotides: TGTGCCAGCAGTTCGGGGGACACCGGGAGACACGAGCAGTACTTC. It specifies CASSSGDTGRHEQYF.

This chain joins TRBV11-2 and TRBJ2-1; D is unclear. The CDR3 consists of 16 residues. V was clipped by 0 bases and J by 7 bases, with 16 bases between them. The germline V gene has CDR1 SGHAT and CDR2 FQNNGV. CDR3 sequence: CASSLEQGIRRNEQFF. In DNA form, the CDR3 reads TGTGCCAGCAGCTTAGAACAAGGCATACGGCGAAATGAGCAGTTCTTC.

The chain employs TRBV5-4 and TRBJ1-1; weak D call: TRBD1 (6 bases). The CDR3 length is 13 residues. Germline V lookup: CDR1 SGHNT, CDR2 YYREEE (reference sequence). The ends were cut back, 4 bases at V and 8 bases at J, with 15 bases in the middle. CDR3 sequence reads: CASSRDTLGEAFF. The CDR3, as DNA: TGTGCCAGCAGCAGGGACACCTTGGGGGAAGCTTTCTTT.

For this clone: Other DNA sequences in the sample encode the same CDR3. Here the CDR3 DNA reads TGTGCCAGCAGCGTCGGGGGCGGTAATCAGCCCCAGCATTTT. Residues: CASSVGGGNQPQHF. This rearrangement joins TRBV9 to TRBJ1-5, with a tentative D call TRBD1 (6 bases). Looked up from germline, CDR1 is SGDLS and CDR2 is YYNGEE. V was pared by 2 bases and J by 4 bases, with 10 bases between. CDR3 length: 14 residues.

The rearrangement uses TRBV30 and TRBJ2-6; possible D gene TRBD1, 6 bases. The CDR3 has 15 residues. V shed 2 bases and J shed 0 bases, with 8 bases lying between them. Looked up from germline, CDR1 is GTSNPN and CDR2 is SVGIG (reference sequence). The CDR3 region has the DNA TGTGCCTGGAGTTTAGGGGGCTCTGGGGCCAACGTCCTGACTTTC. This encodes CAWSLGGSGANVLTF. The full variable domain, completed using reference TRBV30 and TRBJ2-6, is SQTIHQWPATLVQPVGSPLSLECTVEGTSNPNLYWYRQAAGRGLQLLFYSVGIGQISSEVPQNLSASRPQDRQFILSSKKLLLSDSGFYLCAWSLGGSGANVLTFGAGSRLTVL.

The rearrangement links TRBV5-1 to TRBJ1-1, with D unclear. The ends were cut back, 4 bases at V and 1 base at J, with 11 bases in the middle. Germline V lookup: CDR1 SGHRS, CDR2 YFSETQ. This CDR3 spans 14 amino acids. CDR3 sequence reads: CASSLRQSNTEAFF. The DNA of the CDR3 is TGCGCCAGCAGCCTGCGGCAATCGAACACTGAAGCTTTCTTT.

The J gene is TRBJ1-1, the V gene TRBV24-1, with TRBD1 matching 7 bases. Germline CDR1 KGHDR, CDR2 SFDVKD. The CDR3 runs to 12 residues. V lost 8 bases and J lost 11; bases outside the gene matches: 10. The CDR3 coding sequence is TGTGCCACCATGGGACAGCAAATGAAGGCTTTCTTT. This codes for CATMGQQMKAFF.

V is TRBV7-7 and J is TRBJ2-3; the match to TRBD2 covers 8 bases. The germline V gene has CDR1 SSHAT and CDR2 FNYEAQ (reference sequence). The trim removed 5 bases at V and 1 base at J, leaving 5 bases unmatched. The CDR3 runs to 15 residues. This CDR3 is CASSPGREGTDTQYF. For the CDR3, the DNA is TGTGCCAGCAGCCCAGGGCGGGAGGGCACAGATACGCAGTATTTT.

In its sample, this clone was seen a few times. This chain uses TRBV30 with TRBJ2-5; 8 bases agree with TRBD2. V lost 2 bases and J lost 5; bases outside the gene matches: 10. This CDR3 region has 15 residues. Per germline, CDR1 GTSNPN and CDR2 SVGIG (reference sequence). The CDR3 loop reads CAWSLEVAGKETQYF. The DNA for the CDR3 is TGTGCCTGGAGTCTGGAGGTAGCGGGAAAGGAGACCCAGTACTTC.

The rearrangement joins TRBV7-3 to TRBJ1-4; the match to TRBD1 covers 7 bases. CDR1 SGHTA and CDR2 FQGTGA come from the germline V gene. Losses at the gene ends were 5 bases for V and 3 bases for J; bases not matched to a gene: 0. The CDR3 covers 13 residues. CDR3 sequence: CASSQGANEKLFF. CDR3 in DNA: TGTGCCAGCAGCCAGGGGGCTAATGAAAAACTGTTTTTT.

V and J are TRBV18 and TRBJ2-1; 9 bases line up with TRBD2. Germline V gene data show CDR1 as KGHSH and CDR2 as LQKENI. CDR3 size: 17 residues. Trimming took 5 bases from V and 0 from J; bases not matched to a gene: 8. CDR3: CASSATSGQSSYNEQFF. CDR3 sequence (DNA): TGTGCCAGCTCAGCGACTAGCGGACAGAGCTCCTACAATGAGCAGTTCTTC.

CDR3 nucleotide sequence: TGTGCCAGCAGTTTGGTACAGGGGCGGACTGAAGCTTTCTTT. Translated: CASSLVQGRTEAFF. The chain combines TRBV27 with TRBJ1-1, with 7 bases lining up with TRBD1. Losses at the gene ends were 3 bases for V and 5 bases for J; bases not matched to a gene: 6. CDR1 is MNHEY and CDR2 is SMNVEV in the germline V gene (reference sequence). CDR3 length: 14 amino acids.

This chain joins TRBV19 and TRBJ1-1; TRBD1 matches 7 bases. After removal of 7 bases from V and 0 bases from J, the junction contained 5 bases not matched to a gene. This CDR3 contains 14 residues. The V gene's germline CDR1 is LNHDA and CDR2 SQIVND (reference sequence). The CDR3 bases are TGTGCCAGTACAGACGGACAGGTGAACACTGAAGCTTTCTTT. Its translation is CASTDGQVNTEAFF.

The chain carries TRBV20-1 and TRBJ1-3; possible D gene TRBD1, 5 bases. Germline V gene lookup returns CDR1 DFQATT and CDR2 SNEGSKA (reference sequence). The V and J ends lost 3 bases and 0 bases respectively, with 9 bases between them. The CDR3 sequence is 14 residues long. The CDR3 region has the DNA TGCAGTGCTAGTGAGAGGGGCTCTGGAAACACCATATATTTT. Its translation: CSASERGSGNTIYF.

The rearrangement uses TRBV4-3 and TRBJ1-1; a weak D match, TRBD1 (5 bases). Trimming took 4 bases from V and 0 from J, leaving 12 bases between them. Germline V lookup: CDR1 LGHNA, CDR2 YSLEER. This CDR3 has 15 amino acids. DNA of the CDR3: TGCGCCAGCAGCCGAGGCGGGACGATGAACACTGAAGCTTTCTTT. Its translation is CASSRGGTMNTEAFF.

This clone appeared a few times. V usage is TRBV6-5 and J usage is TRBJ1-5; no clear D gene. The CDR3 contains 14 residues. Germline values: CDR1 MNHEY, CDR2 SVGAGI. The germline V and J ends were trimmed by 4 bases and 9 bases, with 16 bases remaining between them. CDR3 in DNA: TGTGCCAGCAGTTCCTCCCCGGAAGCAGGGCCCCAGCATTTT. It yields the protein CASSSSPEAGPQHF.

The J gene is TRBJ1-2, the V gene TRBV5-1, with 11 bases lining up with TRBD1. Germline-derived CDR1 and CDR2 are SGHRS and YFSETQ. With 4 bases clipped from V and 4 bases from J, the junction kept 3 bases outside the gene matches. The CDR3 contains 14 residues. As DNA, the CDR3 is TGCGCCAGCAGCCGGGGACAGGGGGGCTATGGCTACACCTTC. This encodes CASSRGQGGYGYTF.

Remarks on this clone: This sample includes further DNA sequences coding for the same CDR3. The chain links TRBV4-1 to TRBJ1-1; D might be TRBD1 (6 bases). The V and J ends lost 3 bases and 0 bases respectively, with 11 bases between them. This CDR3 contains 15 residues. Per germline, CDR1 MGHRA and CDR2 YSYEKL. The CDR3: CASSHSGQLNTEAFF. The CDR3 nucleotides are TGCGCCAGCAGCCACTCCGGACAGTTGAACACTGAAGCTTTCTTT.

The chain links TRBV28 to TRBJ2-1, with D perhaps matching TRBD2 (5 bases). CDR1 MDHEN and CDR2 SYDVKM come from the germline V gene. The CDR3 is 16 amino acids. V lost 5 bases to trimming and J lost 0 bases, with 14 bases between them. The CDR3 here is CASSPPGSSSYNEQFF. Here the CDR3 DNA reads TGTGCCAGCAGTCCTCCGGGGTCCAGCTCCTACAATGAGCAGTTCTTC. Drawing the rest from reference TRBV28 and TRBJ2-1, the complete variable domain is DVKVTQSSRYLVKRTGEKVFLECVQDMDHENMFWYRQDPGLGLRLIYFSYDVKMKEKGDIPEGYSVSREKKERFSLILESASTNQTSMYLCASSPPGSSSYNEQFFGPGTRLTVL.